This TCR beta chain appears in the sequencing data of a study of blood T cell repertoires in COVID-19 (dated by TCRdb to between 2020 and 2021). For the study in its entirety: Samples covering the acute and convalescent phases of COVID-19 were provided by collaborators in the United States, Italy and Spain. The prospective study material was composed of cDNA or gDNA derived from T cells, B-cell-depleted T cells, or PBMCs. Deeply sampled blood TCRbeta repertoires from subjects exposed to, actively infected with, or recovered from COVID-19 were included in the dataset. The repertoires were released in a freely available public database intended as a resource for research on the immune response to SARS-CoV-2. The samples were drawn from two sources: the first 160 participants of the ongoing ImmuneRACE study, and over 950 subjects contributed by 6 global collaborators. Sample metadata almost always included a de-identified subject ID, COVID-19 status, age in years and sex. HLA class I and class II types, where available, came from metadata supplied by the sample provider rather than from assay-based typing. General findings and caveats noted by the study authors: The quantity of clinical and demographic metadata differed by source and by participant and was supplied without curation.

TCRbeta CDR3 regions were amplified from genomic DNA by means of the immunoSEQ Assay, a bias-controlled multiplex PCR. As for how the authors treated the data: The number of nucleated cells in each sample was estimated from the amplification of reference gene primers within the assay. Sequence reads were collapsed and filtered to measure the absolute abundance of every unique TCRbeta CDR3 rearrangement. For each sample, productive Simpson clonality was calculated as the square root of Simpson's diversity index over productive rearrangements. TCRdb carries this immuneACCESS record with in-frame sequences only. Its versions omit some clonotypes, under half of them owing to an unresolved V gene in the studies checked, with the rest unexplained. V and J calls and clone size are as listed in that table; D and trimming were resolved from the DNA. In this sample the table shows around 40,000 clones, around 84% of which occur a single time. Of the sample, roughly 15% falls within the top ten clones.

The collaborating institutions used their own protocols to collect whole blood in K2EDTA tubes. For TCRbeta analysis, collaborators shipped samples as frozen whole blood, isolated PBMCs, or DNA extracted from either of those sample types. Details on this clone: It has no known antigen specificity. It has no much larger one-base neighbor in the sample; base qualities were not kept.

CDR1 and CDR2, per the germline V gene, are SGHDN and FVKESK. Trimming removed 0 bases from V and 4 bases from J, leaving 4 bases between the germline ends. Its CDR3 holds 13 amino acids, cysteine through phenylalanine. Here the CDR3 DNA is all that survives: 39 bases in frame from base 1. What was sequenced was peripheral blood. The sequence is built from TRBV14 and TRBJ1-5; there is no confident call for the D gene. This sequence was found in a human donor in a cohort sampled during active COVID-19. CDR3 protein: CASSQDSNQPQHF. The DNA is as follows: TGTGCCAGCAGCCAAGACAGTAATCAGCCCCAGCATTTT.